This T cell receptor (beta chain) emerged from a study of early T cells in non-severe SARS-CoV-2 infection (dated by TCRdb to the early 2020s). Turning to the overall study: Bulk RNA from unsorted whole blood was used for TCR sequencing, so alpha and beta chains could not be paired.

Concerning this clonotype itself: Which antigen it targets is not known. Per-base qualities were not stored, and no clone one base away is much larger.

Study-level results and caveats: Matching against VDJdb was skewed toward anti-spike CD8 responses, likely underestimated virus-specific expansions, and missed private and CD4 specificities.

Receptors were amplified or captured by 5' RACE. Sequencing relied on a NextSeq 500. Unique molecular identifiers were attached to individual cDNA molecules in the TCR library protocol so that sequencing error and PCR bias could be corrected. TCR alpha and beta chains were both sequenced, and the abundances of alpha and beta sequences in each sample were closely correlated with each other. As for how the authors treated the data: Decombinator V4 was used to annotate TCR sequences for V gene, J gene and CDR3. Expanded TCRs were defined as changing significantly between any two time points under a Poisson model with p below 0.0001. TCR abundances were normalised to the total number of TCRs sequenced per sample and were expressed as counts per million. MAIT TCRs were defined by TRAV1-2 paired with TRAJ12, TRAJ20 or TRAJ33, and iNKT TCRs by TRAV10 paired with TRAJ18. VDJdb, accessed 1 November 2021, was searched for CMV, EBV and SARS-CoV-2 annotated TCRs, with TCRs annotated for multiple antigens excluded. TCRdb applied fastp at Q25 and MiXCR to the public reads, then kept only in-frame beta chains. Records with the same CDR3 protein are collapsed into one entry carrying the most frequent genes and DNA. TCRdb assigned the V and J calls; the authors' analysis was not used. The sample contains around 92,000 distinct CDR3 sequences, 9.5% to 11% of them found a single time. The ten most abundant clones make up approximately 5.3% of the sample.

The study was a case-control design nested within a healthcare worker cohort in London, UK, with weekly nasopharyngeal swab PCR tests and blood sampling. Healthcare workers were recruited between 23 and 31 March 2020, during the week of the UK lockdown, and were followed weekly for up to about 15 weeks. CDR1 and CDR2, per the germline V gene, are LGHNT and FRNRAP. V loses 0 bases of germline sequence and J loses 8 bases, and the interval between the two ends is 4 bases. Counted from cysteine to phenylalanine, this CDR3 has 12 amino acids. Of all the DNA, just the CDR3 is kept, 36 bases in frame from base 1.

The clonotype comes from an adult who was a healthcare worker with PCR-confirmed SARS-CoV-2 infection or an uninfected control (not recorded which). The sequenced sample consisted of whole blood. Here the chain combines TRBV12-5 and TRBJ1-4, with no reliable assignment of the D segment. The CDR3 region reads CASGLVREKLFF. DNA sequence: TGTGCTAGTGGTTTGGTACGCGAAAAACTGTTTTTT.